Shown below are 13 T cell receptor beta chains from a single sample sequenced in a study of cytomegalovirus exposure and HLA in healthy donors listed by TCRdb under 2017. The protocol used for the library was the immunoSEQ multiplex PCR assay. A mixture of 60 forward primers for TCR Vbeta segments and 13 reverse primers for TCR Jbeta segments was used in the multiplex PCR. Imported from immuneACCESS, the table was reduced by TCRdb to in-frame sequences with V and J called. These copies leave out some clones; in studies compared against another copy, an unresolved V gene accounts for under half, and the cause of the remainder is not known. A total of roughly 63,000 clones appear in this sample, around 68% of them only once. Together, the top ten hold about 23% of the sample. The sequenced sample consisted of PBMCs. Source of these receptors: a man aged 50 to 60 in good health and CMV-seropositive.

In the case of this clone: As the CDR3 is not closed by the conserved phenylalanine or tryptophan, this likely results from a read error. The chain carries TRBV30 and TRBJ2-2; weak D call: TRBD1 (5 bases). CDR3 length equals 11 residues. CDR1 and CDR2 (germline): GTSNPN, SVGIG (reference sequence). Trimming shortened V by 4 bases and J by 11 bases, and 11 bases separated the two germline ends. The chain's CDR3 is CAWKDKRELFV. The CDR3 DNA is TGTGCCTGGAAGGACAAAAGAGAGCTGTTTGTT.

V and J are TRBV29-1 and TRBJ2-7; 11 bases line up with TRBD2. This CDR3 is 14 amino acids long. CDR1 and CDR2 from the germline V gene are SQVTM and ANQGSEA. Trimming took 6 bases from V and 2 from J; bases not matched to a gene: 6. The CDR3: CSVELAGAPYEQYF. The CDR3 DNA is TGCAGCGTAGAACTAGCGGGAGCCCCCTACGAGCAGTACTTC.

The rearrangement links TRBV5-4 to TRBJ1-2; D ambiguous. The CDR3 sequence is 13 residues long. Germline loops: CDR1 SGHNT, CDR2 YYREEE (reference sequence). With 1 base removed from V and 1 base from J, the gap between germline ends came to 5 bases. The CDR3 sequence is CASSLPSNYGYTF. The CDR3 region has the DNA TGTGCCAGCAGCTTGCCCAGTAACTATGGCTACACCTTC.

This clone was detected many times. This chain connects TRBV4-3 to TRBJ2-3; TRBD2 is a possible D gene (5 bases). Germline V gene sequence: CDR1 LGHNA, CDR2 YSLEER. The CDR3 runs to 17 residues. V was trimmed by 0 bases and J by 2 bases, leaving 15 bases between them. The CDR3, as DNA: TGCGCCAGCAGCCAAGAGACTGGGCGGGTTTTCACAGATACGCAGTATTTT. Residues: CASSQETGRVFTDTQYF.

About this clone itself: Different DNA sequences within this sample yield the same CDR3. The gene calls are TRBV10-2 and TRBJ1-2; the D is unclear. Looked up from germline, CDR1 is WSHSY and CDR2 is SAAADI. Trimming stripped 6 bases from V and 11 bases from J, with 16 bases between. The CDR3 spans 12 residues. CDR3 protein: CASSEPPGGYTF. As DNA, the CDR3 is TGCGCCAGCAGCGAGCCACCTGGAGGGTACACCTTC.

This chain uses TRBV7-3 with TRBJ2-7; 9 bases match TRBD2. V lost 0 bases, J lost 0 bases, and 6 bases stayed unmatched. Germline values: CDR1 SGHTA, CDR2 FQGTGA. The CDR3 runs to 17 residues. In DNA form, the CDR3 reads TGTGCCAGCAGCTTAACGCCTAGCGGGAACCCCTCCTACGAGCAGTACTTC. Its translation: CASSLTPSGNPSYEQYF.

V gene TRBV25-1 combines with J gene TRBJ1-1; D possibly corresponds to TRBD1 (6 bases). Germline V lookup: CDR1 MGHDK, CDR2 SYGVNS. The CDR3 length is 13 residues. Between the trimmed V and J ends, which lost 4 bases and 4 bases, there was a span of 10 bases. The CDR3 spells CASSVVGGTEAFF. CDR3 in DNA: TGTGCCAGCAGTGTTGTAGGGGGCACTGAAGCTTTCTTT. The full variable domain, rest sourced from reference TRBV25-1 and TRBJ1-1, is EADIYQTPRYLVIGTGKKITLECSQTMGHDKMYWYQQDPGMELHLIHYSYGVNSTEKGDLSSESTVSRIRTEHFPLTLESARPSHTSQYLCASSVVGGTEAFFGQGTRLTVV.

The gene calls are TRBV19 and TRBJ2-5; D gene ambiguous. From germline, CDR1 is LNHDA and CDR2 SQIVND (reference sequence). V dropped 3 bases and J dropped 4 bases, with 12 bases sitting between them. The length of the CDR3 is 14 residues. CDR3: CASSISGRRETQYF. The CDR3 coding sequence is TGTGCCAGTAGTATCTCTGGCCGCCGAGAGACCCAGTACTTC.

This clone appeared once. The rearrangement joins TRBV18 to TRBJ1-1; D gene uncertain. V was shortened by 1 base and J by 3 bases, with 9 bases between the two germline ends. The CDR3 has 14 amino acids. The germline V gene encodes CDR1 KGHSH and CDR2 LQKENI. The DNA of the CDR3 is TGTGCCAGCTCACCACGTACAGAACACACTGAAGCTTTCTTT. Its translation: CASSPRTEHTEAFF.

In the case of this clone: A read error is the likely source, as a far larger clone sits one nucleotide away. The CDR3 is CTSTPLDRVTGELFF. DNA for the CDR3: TGTACCAGCACCCCCTTGGACAGGGTCACCGGGGAGCTGTTTTTT. V usage is TRBV6-5 and J usage is TRBJ2-2; 8 positions match TRBD1. Per germline, CDR1 MNHEY and CDR2 SVGAGI. CDR3 size: 15 residues.

The chain has TRBV18 and TRBJ2-1; TRBD2 matches 11 bases. Germline V gene sequence: CDR1 KGHSH, CDR2 LQKENI. This CDR3 spans 18 amino acids. V was pared by 6 bases and J by 5 bases, with 15 bases of the junction left unmatched. As DNA, the CDR3 is TGTGCCAGCTCTCACTCCCGAAGACTAGCGGGACCGGACAATGAGCAGTTCTTC. Its translation is CASSHSRRLAGPDNEQFF.

CDR3 in amino acids: CASSVAGEGTEAFF. The CDR3 DNA reads as TGTGCCAGCAGCGTAGCCGGGGAGGGCACTGAAGCTTTCTTT. The gene calls are TRBV9 and TRBJ1-1; D is unclear. Looked up from germline, CDR1 is SGDLS and CDR2 is YYNGEE. V was trimmed by 0 bases and J by 4 bases, leaving 10 bases between them. The CDR3 spans 14 residues. Filled out from reference TRBV9 and TRBJ1-1, the complete variable domain reads DSGVTQTPKHLITATGQRVTLRCSPRSGDLSVYWYQQSLDQGLQFLIQYYNGEERAKGNILERFSAQQFPDLHSELNLSSLELGDSALYFCASSVAGEGTEAFFGQGTRLTVV.

This rearrangement joins TRBV19 to TRBJ2-7; tentative D call: TRBD2 (6 bases). Germline values: CDR1 LNHDA, CDR2 SQIVND (reference sequence). This CDR3 spans 15 amino acids. V was shortened by 5 bases and J by 0 bases, with 14 bases between the two germline ends. This chain's CDR3 is CASSPRAGSSYEQYF. The CDR3 DNA sequence: TGTGCCAGTAGTCCGCGGGCGGGAAGCTCCTACGAGCAGTACTTC.